This T cell receptor (beta chain) is drawn from a study of cytomegalovirus exposure and HLA in healthy donors. Overall study: The 100 million to 140 million unique TCR beta sequences, from roughly 170 million T cells, were found by an earlier analysis.

Primers: 60 Vbeta forward and 13 Jbeta reverse. This table comes from immunoSEQ multiplex PCR, and its TCRdb copy is limited to in-frame clones, with some not included. The sample yields approximately 120,000 clones, around four fifths seen once. General study results and limits: Clonal expansion, a later analysis showed, was greater in HLA-associated TCR beta chains than in equally common others.

CDR3 size: 13 residues. V lost 4 bases and J lost 0, with 7 bases in between. Germline assignment: CDR1 SGHDT and CDR2 YYEEEE. As for this clone: What it recognizes is unknown.

This chain connects TRBV5-6 to TRBJ1-2; no reliable D call. The sample taken for sequencing was PBMCs. This receptor was obtained from a woman aged 40 to 50 in good health and CMV-seropositive. CDR3 sequence: CASSRTANYGYTF. In DNA, the CDR3 is TGTGCCAGCAGCCGAACAGCTAACTATGGCTACACCTTC.